This TCR beta chain stems from a study of cytomegalovirus exposure and HLA in healthy donors (dated by TCRdb to 2017 to 2019). Describing the broader study: In an earlier analysis of under 600 of the donors, around 300 Gb of sequence data and approximately 100 million unique TCR beta sequences from approximately 180 million T cells were reported. An early release that covered fewer than 750 HLA-typed donors contained around 330 gigabases of sequencing data and tens of millions of unique TCR sequences. Of the 300 to 400 genotyped donors, roughly 80% fell in the genetic ancestry cluster associated with self-reported Caucasian donors. The study was designed to test whether signatures of past pathogen exposure could be identified by cataloging public T cell receptors. The T cell repertoires of some 700 subjects were profiled by immunosequencing and related to cytomegalovirus serostatus. Besides the first cohort of roughly 640 subjects, a separate validation cohort made up of 120 different subjects was used. To predict cytomegalovirus infection status, the study brought together high-throughput TCR immunosequencing, statistical association of individual TCRs with disease status, and machine learning. To study patterns of TCR occurrence, a later analysis re-analyzed previously published TCR beta repertoires from around 670 donors and added high-resolution HLA genotyping. The later analysis used no new phenotypic data to find candidate immune exposures, relying instead on TCR beta sequences and their occurrence across donors. An earlier analysis of some 500 of the donors used high-throughput TCR beta sequencing to judge whether each TCR beta V gene segment behaved as functional or pseudogenic. Donor age, sex, ethnicity and CMV serostatus were compiled alongside the repertoire data. A later genetic analysis took genome-wide SNP genotypes for about three fifths of the roughly 700 donors and used that subset as a discovery cohort. Every repertoire in the discovery cohort had been generated on one and the same sequencing platform. Both class I and class II loci were covered by HLA typing, at four-digit resolution. The number of donors typed differed by locus, with roughly 629-640 for A, B, C, DRB1 and DQB1, roughly 520 for DQA1, 606 for DPA1, and some 470 for DPB1. Because of strong linkage in the cohort, roughly five DR-DQ haplotypes were treated as single units for association and clustering. Among roughly 400 genotyped donors of the cohort, an average of about 240,000 unique TCR beta nucleotide sequences were sequenced per donor, roughly a sixth of them non-productive. Study-level results and caveats: Correlated functional status among segregating V segments might reflect linkage disequilibrium, but an unknown experimental factor could not be ruled out. The sequencing pipeline was judged likely to have produced a cluster of highly shared sequence variants as a technical artifact. According to a later analysis, parvovirus B19, influenza, CMV and Epstein-Barr virus appeared linked to several top co-occurrence clusters. A later analysis found that TCR association rates varied across HLA loci, with DRB1 alleles showing the most associated TCRs and HLA-C alleles the fewest. Most TCR sequences were observed very rarely across donors, whereas some public TCRs were present in many individuals. In vitro tests confirmed that a few of the cytomegalovirus-associated TCR beta chains recognize cytomegalovirus antigens. The only immune exposure information available for the cohort was CMV serostatus. A later analysis found that most CMV-associated TCR beta chains appeared HLA-restricted, with HLA associations seemingly driven largely by CMV exposure. The classifier was reported to diagnose cytomegalovirus status with high specificity and sensitivity in both the original cohort and the validation cohort. The cohort was sequenced for TCR beta chains only, and without alpha or paired-chain data the features that could be detected were limited. A further reported finding was that TCR beta sequences accurately predicted the HLA-A and HLA-B alleles for most subjects in the first cohort. In an earlier analysis of roughly 500 of the donors, most TCR beta V segments appeared in productive rearrangements about 87% or about 30% of the time, broadly matching IMGT annotations. Roughly uniform sequencing depth across donors was assumed in presence/absence analyses, although this assumption may not hold. V-gene and J-gene trimming of TCR beta chains was associated with a missense DCLRE1C variant in a later genetic analysis, and the association was replicated in an independent cohort. In a later analysis, HLA-associated TCR beta chains were found to be more clonally expanded and to have lower generation probabilities than equally common non-associated chains. In the study, 150 to 200 TCR beta chains were listed as associated with cytomegalovirus. Because counts were too low, seventeen rarely observed V segments, including chromosome 9 orphons, were excluded from the earlier analysis of 587 of the donors. According to the authors, the approach could potentially be generalized to other disease states and immunological phenotypes. Assigning TCR associations to individual alleles was difficult when HLA alleles, especially DR and DQ, strongly co-occurred. At a false discovery rate of 0.05, a later analysis linked 16,000 or so TCR beta sequences to specific HLA alleles. Some IMGT-functional V segments, including TRBV6-2 and TRBV6-3, could not be told apart with the 87-base-pair reads, so those segments were excluded. Because HLA typing was missing for some donors at each locus, association tests included only the typed subset. Compared with the roughly 720-donor mean, donors in an Asian-associated ancestry cluster had fewer N-insertions in productive TCRs, according to a later genetic analysis.

The cohort comprised some 680 healthy bone marrow donors. Cohort members were all nominally healthy when sampled, although unrecorded immune exposures were likely present. The donor was CMV seropositive and belonged to the group of 250 to 300 seropositive cohort members. A peripheral blood sample was provided by each donor, and peripheral blood mononuclear cells were used for TCR beta sequencing. Genomic DNA was extracted from the blood cell samples with the Qiagen DNeasy Blood Extraction Kit. The CDR3 spans 14 residues, from the cysteine through the phenylalanine. Only the CDR3 DNA is retained, 42 bases long and in frame from the first base. The junction shows trimming of 0 bases on V and 6 bases on J, plus 10 bases between the germline ends. The germline V gene gives CDR1 as SGHRS and CDR2 as YFSETQ. Libraries were made using the immunoSEQ multiplex PCR assay. For the multiplex PCR, a mixture combining 60 forward primers for TCR Vbeta segments and 13 reverse primers for TCR Jbeta segments was used. Amplification of the CDR3 region of rearranged TCR beta genes was performed with a multiplex PCR assay on genomic DNA. The amplified TCR beta libraries were sequenced on the Illumina HiSeq System as 87-base-pair reads. From the authors' description of their analysis: A later analysis tallied 75 million to 95 million unique TCR beta chains across the roughly 610 repertoires, and some 12 million of those chains were shared by two or more donors. Raw reads were error-corrected and collapsed into unique sequences by a nearest-neighbor algorithm in which closely related sequences were merged to remove PCR and sequencing errors. CDR3 sequences were aligned to IMGT reference sequences to assign V, D and J gene segments. Each retained sequence needed at least a six-nucleotide match to both a V gene segment and a J gene segment. A rearrangement was called productive if the CDR3 had no stop codons and remained in frame with V and J, and every other rearrangement was called non-productive. CDR3 was defined according to IMGT convention as the region running from the second conserved V-encoded cysteine to the conserved J-encoded phenylalanine. Sequences without an unambiguous match to a single V gene segment were excluded from the earlier analysis of 587 of the donors. An earlier analysis of approximately 590 of the donors called V segments functional above 56.7% productive rearrangements and segregating when the between-donor standard deviation exceeded 5%. A statistical classification framework was built for diagnosing cytomegalovirus status from the catalog of TCR beta chain sequences. In a later analysis, TCR nucleotide sequences were compared against IMGT/GENE-DB human TR gene sequences so that V and J genes could be assigned. A later analysis assigned CDR3 sequences and most-parsimonious VDJ recombination scenarios with the TCRdist pipeline. A later analysis defined each TCR beta chain by its CDR3 amino acid sequence plus V-gene family, and excluded reads lacking a unique V-gene family. As a way to deal with suspected cross-contamination and a sequencing artifact, a later analysis dropped hundreds of nucleotide sequences that were highly shared and had low generation probability. In a later analysis, a clonal expansion index was calculated for each public chain from normalized within-repertoire ranks of inferred template counts. Generation probabilities in a later analysis came from a VDJ recombination model fitted to out-of-frame rearrangements, and those results were checked against IGoR. Hypergeometric tests were used in a later analysis to score TCR-TCR, TCR-HLA and TCR-CMV co-occurrence, with a repertoire-size bias correction applied to the TCR pairs. False discovery rates were estimated in a later analysis by permuting HLA or CMV assignments 20 times. In a later analysis, co-occurring TCRs were grouped with DBSCAN, and TCRdist sequence similarity was added when clustering was performed within HLA-allele-positive subsets. Repertoires with fewer than 30,000 or more than 120,000 public chains were left out of co-occurrence clustering, as were five repertoires with anomalous nucleotide sharing. TCRdb carries this immuneACCESS record with in-frame sequences only. Its versions omit some clonotypes, under half of them owing to an unresolved V gene in the studies checked, with the rest unexplained. For V, J and clone size, that table is used; D and trimming come from the DNA. This sample comprises roughly 200,000 clones, 83% of them detected only once. The biggest ten clones account for 1.5% to 2% of the sample.

This clone was found once. Its antigen target is currently unknown. The record has no base qualities; no much larger clone is one base away. This TCR was sampled from a man between 35 and 55 years old in good health and CMV-seropositive. The specimen was PBMCs. The V and J genes are TRBV5-1 and TRBJ2-1; TRBD2 is a possible D gene, resting on 5 matching bases. The CDR3: CASSLGPGFNEQFF. The bases are TGCGCCAGCAGCTTGGGCCCGGGGTTCAATGAGCAGTTCTTC.